This is a list of T cell receptor beta chains from one sample in a study of shared clonotypes between healthy human individuals. Some clones are missing from TCRdb's copy, which holds only in-frame ones; the method was immunoSEQ multiplex PCR. The sample has about a million clones, approximately 76% seen once. Sequenced input: memory CD4+ T cells sorted from blood. These receptors were taken from a man between 18 and 35 years old in good health. Each CDR3 is given with its conserved first and last residue.

V gene: TRBV29-1
CDR3 protein: CSVKPPGWNPEAFF

V gene: TRBV6-5
CDR3 protein: CASSKQRGPYEQYF

V gene: TRBV10-3
CDR3 protein: CAISEELRGGALKLFF

V gene: TRBV5-1
CDR3 protein: CASSFGGSSYEQYF

V gene: TRBV4-2
CDR3 protein: CASSQDVGQGLRRLFF

V gene: TRBV28
CDR3 protein: CASSLQGARGYTF

V gene: TRBV5-1
CDR3 protein: CASSLRSGGGTDTQYF

V gene: TRBV15
CDR3 protein: CATSKGTVQETQYF

V gene: TRBV10-3
CDR3 protein: CAISGQGLSGANVLTF

V gene: TRBV9
CDR3 protein: CASSVASNQPQHF

V gene: TRBV5-6
CDR3 protein: CASSPTSGGRGYTF

V gene: TRBV2
CDR3 protein: CASSYGQKYEQYF

V gene: TRBV30
CDR3 protein: CAWRGLSNGELFF

V gene: TRBV11-2
CDR3 protein: CASRPRTGSIADTQYF

V gene: TRBV27
CDR3 protein: CASSLSPGAYNSPLHF

V gene: TRBV5-5
CDR3 protein: CASSPIVLSTDTQYF

V gene: TRBV28
CDR3 protein: CASSRTRPLKETQYF

V gene: TRBV18
CDR3 protein: CASSVTRRGGTVQETQYF

V gene: TRBV2
CDR3 protein: CASSEPLAGGGEQYF

V gene: TRBV6-5
CDR3 protein: CASSQTGPREQYF

V gene: TRBV9
CDR3 protein: CASSPKTSVYNEQFF

V gene: TRBV12-5
CDR3 protein: CASGLLNTGELFF

V gene: TRBV19
CDR3 protein: CASRAPGQALNSPLHF

V gene: TRBV27
CDR3 protein: CASSSTNRPGQNTGELFF

V gene: TRBV2
CDR3 protein: CASSERGISTDTQYF

V gene: TRBV2
CDR3 protein: CASSEQGHQPQHF

V gene: TRBV10-3
CDR3 protein: CAISKSRDSTGANVLTF

V gene: TRBV30
CDR3 protein: CAWSVGGVRNQPQHF

V gene: TRBV18
CDR3 protein: CASSLNAVTNEKLFF

V gene: TRBV7-7
CDR3 protein: CASSSGAGQPQHF

V gene: TRBV28
CDR3 protein: CASSSRQGVDYGYTF

V gene: TRBV6-6
CDR3 protein: CASSYGQRRDTQYF

V gene: TRBV5-4
CDR3 protein: CASRPGLAGGNQETQYF

V gene: TRBV6-5
CDR3 protein: CASRQQGAGSPLHF

V gene: TRBV6-5
CDR3 protein: CASSFAGVTYEQYF

V gene: TRBV7-9
CDR3 protein: CASSPSGKGYTF

V gene: TRBV7-2
CDR3 protein: CASSLGRENEQFF